These 13 T cell receptor beta chains were sequenced from one sample in a study of response to subunit inactivated influenza vaccine. MiXCR, applied by TCRdb to the RT-PCR reads, yields one record per CDR3 protein. The sample carries 250,000 to 350,000 distinct CDR3 sequences, about 20% recorded once. The sequencing used PBMCs from blood, collected roughly 20 months after vaccination. These receptors came from a man aged 45-69 years who received an inactivated influenza vaccine.

This clonotype appeared a few times. CDR3 in amino acids: CASSSSRNTEAFF. The CDR3 bases are TGCGCCAGCAGCTCCTCCCGGAACACTGAAGCTTTCTTT. The genes are TRBV5-1 and TRBJ1-1; D unclear. Germline CDR1 is SGHRS and CDR2 is YFSETQ. Trimming stripped 3 bases from V and 1 base from J, with 7 bases between. This CDR3 comprises 13 residues. The variable domain in full, with the rest retrieved from reference TRBV5-1 and TRBJ1-1, is KAGVTQTPRYLIKTRGQQVTLSCSPISGHRSVSWYQQTPGQGLQFLFEYFSETQRNKGNFPGRFSGRQFSNSRSEMNVSTLELGDSALYLCASSSSRNTEAFFGQGTRLTVV.

The sample holds a few counts of this clonotype. V is TRBV28 and J is TRBJ1-2, with 7 nucleotides matching TRBD1. The V gene's germline CDR1 is MDHEN and CDR2 SYDVKM. The CDR3 totals 14 residues. V trimming: 6 bases; J trimming: 1 base; junction bases outside the gene matches: 5. The CDR3 region is CASSGQAFNYGYTF. The CDR3 DNA reads as TGTGCCAGCAGCGGACAGGCCTTTAACTATGGCTACACCTTC.

The genes are TRBV6-1 and TRBJ1-2, with 8 bases matching TRBD1. After removal of 8 bases from V and 4 bases from J, the junction contained 12 bases not matched to a gene. From germline, CDR1 is MNHNS and CDR2 SASEGT. The CDR3 consists of 15 residues. The CDR3 is CASGVTGVGVYGYTF. CDR3 nucleotides: TGTGCCAGCGGGGTGACAGGGGTCGGAGTCTATGGCTACACCTTC.

This chain joins TRBV2 and TRBJ1-1; no definite D call. Germline V gene sequence: CDR1 SNHLY, CDR2 FYNNEI. The CDR3 is 10 residues long. V was shortened by 6 bases and J by 5 bases, with 4 bases between the two germline ends. The DNA for the CDR3 is TGTGCCAGCAGGGTGACTGAAGCTTTCTTT. The encoded protein is CASRVTEAFF.

This sequence joins TRBV24-1 and TRBJ2-7; 7 bases agree with TRBD2. The junction had 7 bases not matched to a gene; V was cut back by 3 bases and J by 3 bases. This CDR3 has 15 residues. CDR1 and CDR2 (germline): KGHDR, SFDVKD. CDR3 bases: TGTGCCACCAGTGATGTTAGCGGGTCTCTCTACGAGCAGTACTTC. Translation: CATSDVSGSLYEQYF.

The chain carries TRBV20-1 and TRBJ2-3; the match to TRBD1 covers 10 bases. The V segment lost 4 bases and the J segment 6 bases; nucleotides outside the gene matches: 4. CDR1 and CDR2 (germline): DFQATT, SNEGSKA (reference sequence). The CDR3 sequence is 13 residues long. The CDR3 protein is CSAKRQGADTQYF. CDR3 nucleotides: TGCAGTGCTAAACGACAGGGGGCGGATACGCAGTATTTT.

There are a few counts of this clonotype. The J gene is TRBJ1-1, the V gene TRBV12-5; TRBD1 is a possible D gene (6 bases). V was pared by 5 bases and J by 3 bases, with 13 bases between. CDR1 and CDR2 (germline): LGHNT, FRNRAP. This CDR3 has 14 amino acids. The CDR3 DNA follows: TGTGCTAGTGGTCCAGGGGCGAGTGACACTGAAGCTTTCTTT. Translated, it gives CASGPGASDTEAFF.

The genes are TRBV28 and TRBJ2-5; TRBD2 agrees at 8 bases. This CDR3 is built from 14 residues. Germline V gene sequence: CDR1 MDHEN, CDR2 SYDVKM. Trimming removed 6 bases from V and 4 bases from J; junction bases left unmatched: 7. The CDR3 protein is CASRSGGGRETQYF. The CDR3 nucleotides read TGTGCCAGCAGGTCGGGGGGGGGACGAGAGACCCAGTACTTC.

V gene TRBV11-2 combines with J gene TRBJ2-1; D is uncertain. Germline V gives CDR1 SGHAT, CDR2 FQNNGV. The CDR3 spans 12 residues. Trimming left V 4 bases short and J 10 bases short, with 11 bases between. CDR3 in amino acids: CASSSIVGEQFF. The DNA of the CDR3 is TGTGCCAGCAGCTCCATCGTAGGGGAGCAGTTCTTC.

Written as DNA, the CDR3 is TGTGCCAGCAGTGGTCGAGACTTCACTAGCACAGATACGCAGTATTTT. Protein product: CASSGRDFTSTDTQYF. The V and J genes are TRBV2 and TRBJ2-3; no clear D. The CDR3 consists of 16 residues. Germline values: CDR1 SNHLY, CDR2 FYNNEI. Deletions cut 4 bases from V and 0 bases from J, with 14 bases between.

In its sample, this clonotype was seen many times. This chain joins TRBV29-1 and TRBJ2-5; TRBD1 is a possible D gene (5 bases). With 7 bases removed from V and 7 bases from J, the gap between germline ends came to 16 bases. CDR1 and CDR2 from the germline V gene are SQVTM and ANQGSEA. This CDR3 is built from 12 residues. The CDR3 protein is CSAPEGVGTQYF. The CDR3 DNA sequence: TGCAGCGCTCCCGAAGGGGTCGGGACCCAGTACTTC.

This clonotype was seen many times. The chain joins TRBV7-9 to TRBJ1-1; a weak D match, TRBD1 (5 bases). V was cut by 3 bases and J by 1 base, with 9 bases left in between. Germline CDR1 SEHNR, CDR2 FQNEAQ (reference sequence). The CDR3 is 14 residues long. The CDR3 loop is CASSLGTQNTEAFF. The DNA for the CDR3 is TGTGCCAGCAGCTTGGGGACGCAGAACACTGAAGCTTTCTTT.

This clonotype was seen ten or more times. In DNA form, the CDR3 reads TGTGCCAGCAGCCCCCGGGAGGGAAGCAATCAGCCCCAGCATTTT. Protein sequence: CASSPREGSNQPQHF. The J gene is TRBJ1-5, the V gene TRBV7-8, with D hard to call. Germline V gene data show CDR1 as SGHVS and CDR2 as FQNEAQ. The CDR3 loop spans 15 amino acids. V was cut by 5 bases and J by 1 base, with 12 bases left in between.